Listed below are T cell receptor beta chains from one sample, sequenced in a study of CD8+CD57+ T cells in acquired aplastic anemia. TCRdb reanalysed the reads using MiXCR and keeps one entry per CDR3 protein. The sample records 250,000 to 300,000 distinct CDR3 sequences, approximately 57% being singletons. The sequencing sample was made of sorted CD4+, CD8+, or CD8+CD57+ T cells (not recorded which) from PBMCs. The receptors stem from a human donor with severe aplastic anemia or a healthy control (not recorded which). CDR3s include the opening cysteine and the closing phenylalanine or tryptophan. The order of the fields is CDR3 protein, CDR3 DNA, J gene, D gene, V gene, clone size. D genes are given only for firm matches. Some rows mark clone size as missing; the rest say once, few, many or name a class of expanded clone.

CDR3aa: CASSPGPLGSYEQYF; CDR3nt: TGTGCCAGCAGCCCCGGTCCTTTAGGTTCCTACGAGCAGTACTTC; j_gene: TRBJ2-7; d_gene: NA; v_gene: TRBV5-6; abundance: NA
CDR3aa: CASSVQGGIDEKLFF; CDR3nt: TGTGCCAGCAGCGTCCAGGGAGGAATCGATGAAAAACTGTTTTTT; j_gene: TRBJ1-4; d_gene: NA; v_gene: TRBV9; abundance: NA
CDR3aa: CASARTGVLLNTGELLF; CDR3nt: TGTGCCAGCGCCCGCACAGGGGTTCTTTTGAACACCGGGGAGCTGCTTTTT; j_gene: TRBJ2-2; d_gene: TRBD1; v_gene: TRBV24-1; abundance: NA
CDR3aa: CASSQVGAESYEQYF; CDR3nt: TGCGCCAGCAGCCAAGTCGGGGCTGAGAGCTACGAGCAGTACTTC; j_gene: TRBJ2-7; d_gene: NA; v_gene: TRBV7-9; abundance: once
CDR3aa: CASSVGRQGMNTEAFF; CDR3nt: TGTGCCAGCAGTGTAGGTCGACAGGGGATGAACACTGAAGCTTTCTTT; j_gene: TRBJ1-1; d_gene: TRBD1; v_gene: TRBV2; abundance: NA
CDR3aa: CSASGQGYGYTF; CDR3nt: TGCAGTGCTAGCGGACAGGGGTATGGCTACACCTTC; j_gene: TRBJ1-2; d_gene: TRBD1; v_gene: TRBV20-1; abundance: few
CDR3aa: CASSSSPGGGRDEQFF; CDR3nt: TGTGCCAGCAGTTCCTCCCCGGGCGGGGGTCGGGATGAGCAGTTCTTC; j_gene: TRBJ2-1; d_gene: TRBD2; v_gene: TRBV6-5; abundance: NA
CDR3aa: CASSLVVGMNTEAFF; CDR3nt: TGTGCCAGCAGCTTAGTGGTTGGGATGAACACTGAAGCTTTCTTT; j_gene: TRBJ1-1; d_gene: NA; v_gene: TRBV7-2; abundance: NA
CDR3aa: CASSGQSATEAFF; CDR3nt: TGTGCCAGTAGTGGACAAAGTGCGACTGAAGCTTTCTTT; j_gene: TRBJ1-1; d_gene: NA; v_gene: TRBV19; abundance: NA
CDR3aa: CASSMTDSYNSPLHF; CDR3nt: TGTGCCAGCAGCATGACCGACAGTTATAATTCACCCCTCCACTTT; j_gene: TRBJ1-6; d_gene: NA; v_gene: TRBV7-9; abundance: NA
CDR3aa: CSARLGKRTSNQPQHF; CDR3nt: TGCAGTGCTAGGTTAGGGAAAAGGACGAGCAATCAGCCCCAGCATTTT; j_gene: TRBJ1-5; d_gene: NA; v_gene: TRBV20-1; abundance: NA
CDR3aa: CASSFTGGSQYF; CDR3nt: TGTGCCAGCAGTTTCACGGGGGGCTCGCAGTATTTT; j_gene: TRBJ2-3; d_gene: NA; v_gene: TRBV6-4; abundance: many
CDR3aa: CASRQGRADTQYF; CDR3nt: TGTGCCAGCCGACAGGGACGGGCAGATACGCAGTATTTT; j_gene: TRBJ2-3; d_gene: TRBD1; v_gene: TRBV2; abundance: once
CDR3aa: CSAKQQGWVFDEQFF; CDR3nt: TGCAGTGCAAAGCAGCAGGGGTGGGTTTTCGATGAGCAGTTCTTC; j_gene: TRBJ2-1; d_gene: NA; v_gene: TRBV20-1; abundance: NA
CDR3aa: CAWSGTGGHQPQHF; CDR3nt: TGTGCCTGGAGTGGGACAGGGGGCCATCAGCCCCAGCATTTT; j_gene: TRBJ1-5; d_gene: TRBD1; v_gene: TRBV30; abundance: NA
CDR3aa: CSALGRESYNEQFF; CDR3nt: TGCAGTGCTTTGGGGCGGGAGTCTTACAATGAGCAGTTCTTC; j_gene: TRBJ2-1; d_gene: TRBD2; v_gene: TRBV20-1; abundance: few
CDR3aa: CSAPLHKDTQYF; CDR3nt: TGCAGTGCTCCCCTACATAAAGATACGCAGTATTTT; j_gene: TRBJ2-3; d_gene: NA; v_gene: TRBV20-1; abundance: many
CDR3aa: CSVGGGGLAASYEQYF; CDR3nt: TGCAGCGTTGGTGGGGGTGGTCTAGCGGCTTCCTACGAGCAGTACTTC; j_gene: TRBJ2-7; d_gene: TRBD2; v_gene: TRBV29-1; abundance: NA